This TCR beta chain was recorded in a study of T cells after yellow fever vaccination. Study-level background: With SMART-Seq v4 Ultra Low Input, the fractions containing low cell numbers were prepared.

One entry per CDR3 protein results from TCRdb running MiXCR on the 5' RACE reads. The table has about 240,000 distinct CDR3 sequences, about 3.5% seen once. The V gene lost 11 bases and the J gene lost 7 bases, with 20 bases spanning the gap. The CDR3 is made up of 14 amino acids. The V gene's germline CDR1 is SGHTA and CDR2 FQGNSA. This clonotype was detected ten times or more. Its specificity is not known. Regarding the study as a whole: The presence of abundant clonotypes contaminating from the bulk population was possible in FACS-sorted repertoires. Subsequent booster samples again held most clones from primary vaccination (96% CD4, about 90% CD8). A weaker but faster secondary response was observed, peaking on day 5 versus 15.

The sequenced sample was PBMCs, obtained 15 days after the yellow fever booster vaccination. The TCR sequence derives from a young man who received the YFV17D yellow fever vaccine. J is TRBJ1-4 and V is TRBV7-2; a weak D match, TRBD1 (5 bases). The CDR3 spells CASKPSGPREKLFF. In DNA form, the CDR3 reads TGTGCCTCTAAACCATCGGGGCCCCGTGAAAAACTGTTTTTT.